What follows are 16 T cell receptor beta chains derived from one specimen sequenced in a study of blood T cell repertoires in COVID-19. The method was immunoSEQ multiplex PCR; TCRdb's version includes in-frame clones alone and lacks a portion of them. Of over 90,000 clones in the sample, roughly 80% were seen once. Specimen: peripheral blood. The source is a man older than 75 with active or convalescent COVID-19.

The V and J genes are TRBV18 and TRBJ2-5; 12 bases fit TRBD2. Germline loops: CDR1 KGHSH, CDR2 LQKENI. This CDR3 is built from 16 residues. V lost 3 bases and J lost 3; bases outside the gene matches: 5. CDR3: CASSPLSSGGEETQYF. Here the CDR3 DNA reads TGTGCCAGCTCACCGCTATCTAGCGGGGGGGAAGAGACCCAGTACTTC. Combining the CDR3 with reference TRBV18 and TRBJ2-5 gives the whole variable domain NAGVMQNPRHLVRRRGQEARLRCSPMKGHSHVYWYRQLPEEGLKFMVYLQKENIIDESGMPKERFSAEFPKEGPSILRIQQVVRGDSAAYFCASSPLSSGGEETQYFGPGTRLLVL.

The gene calls are TRBV5-1 and TRBJ2-1; weak D call: TRBD2 (6 bases). The CDR3 has 16 residues. The V end lost 0 bases, the J end lost 4 bases, and 14 bases lay between the germline ends. Per germline, CDR1 SGHRS and CDR2 YFSETQ. The CDR3 bases are TGCGCCAGCAGCTTGGCAGGGCGCGGAGGGTACAATGAGCAGTTCTTC. Its translation is CASSLAGRGGYNEQFF. The full variable domain, with the rest looked up from reference TRBV5-1 and TRBJ2-1, is KAGVTQTPRYLIKTRGQQVTLSCSPISGHRSVSWYQQTPGQGLQFLFEYFSETQRNKGNFPGRFSGRQFSNSRSEMNVSTLELGDSALYLCASSLAGRGGYNEQFFGPGTRLTVL.

The CDR3 is CASSYLEGAEAFF. CDR3 coding DNA: TGTGCCAGCAGTTACTTAGAGGGAGCTGAAGCTTTCTTT. J is TRBJ1-1 and V is TRBV6-6, with no clear D. V lost 1 base and J lost 6, with 9 bases in between. The germline V gene encodes CDR1 MNHNY and CDR2 SVGAGI (reference sequence). The CDR3 spans 13 residues.

This sequence joins TRBV3-1 (or the pseudogene TRBV3-2) and TRBJ1-2; D unresolved. Germline CDR1 and CDR2: LGHDT and YNNKEL (reference sequence). The CDR3 consists of 17 residues. Trimming shortened V by 1 base and J by 6 bases, and 21 bases separated the two germline ends. The CDR3, as DNA: TGTGCCAGCAGCCAAGTCCCGGGATCAGTGCACGGGGATGGCTACACCTTC. Protein sequence: CASSQVPGSVHGDGYTF.

The chain has TRBV10-2 and TRBJ1-5; TRBD1 aligns across 9 bases. This CDR3 has 19 residues. The V segment lost 4 bases and the J segment 1 base; nucleotides outside the gene matches: 14. Germline V CDR1 and CDR2: WSHSY, SAAADI. The CDR3 region has the DNA TGCGCCAGCAGTGGCCCCCAAAGACAGGGGGTTGGGAGCAATCAGCCCCAGCATTTT. It yields the protein CASSGPQRQGVGSNQPQHF.

The CDR3 spells CASSLGAGQAVGQPQHF. DNA for the CDR3: TGTGCCAGCAGCTTAGGCGCGGGACAGGCTGTAGGTCAGCCCCAGCATTTT. The chain carries TRBV11-2 and TRBJ1-5; 8 bases are shared with TRBD1. Germline trimming cut 1 base from V and 6 bases from J; bases unmatched to any gene: 11. Germline CDR1 SGHAT, CDR2 FQNNGV. The CDR3 sequence is 17 residues long.

This clone counts as medium-sized. V usage is TRBV24-1 and J usage is TRBJ2-1, with 8 bases aligning to TRBD2. CDR3 length: 16 amino acids. V dropped 3 bases and J dropped 5; count of bases not matched to a gene: 8. Germline V lookup: CDR1 KGHDR, CDR2 SFDVKD. The CDR3 coding sequence is TGTGCCACCAGTGATCCCGGGGCGGGGGGCCACAATGAGCAGTTCTTC. The encoded protein is CATSDPGAGGHNEQFF.

The V call is TRBV7-2, the J call TRBJ1-5; no reliable D call. V was shortened by 2 bases and J by 4 bases, with 9 bases between the two germline ends. Germline CDR1 SGHTA, CDR2 FQGNSA. The length of the CDR3 is 14 residues. CDR3: CASSLSGWNQPQHF. CDR3 nucleotide sequence: TGTGCCAGCAGCTTATCAGGTTGGAATCAGCCCCAGCATTTT.

Here the CDR3 DNA reads TGTGCCAGCAGGGGCCGACAGGGCATGAACACTGAAGCTTTCTTT. Protein product: CASRGRQGMNTEAFF. This rearrangement joins TRBV2 to TRBJ1-1; 7 bases are a match to TRBD1. Per the germline V gene, CDR1 is SNHLY and CDR2 is FYNNEI. V dropped 6 bases and J dropped 0; count of bases not matched to a gene: 7. This CDR3 is built from 15 residues. Complete variable domain (other parts from reference TRBV2 and TRBJ1-1): EPEVTQTPSHQVTQMGQEVILRCVPISNHLYFYWYRQILGQKVEFLVSFYNNEISEKSEIFDDQFSVERPDGSNFTLKIRSTKLEDSAMYFCASRGRQGMNTEAFFGQGTRLTVV.

The chain couples TRBV4-1 to TRBJ2-3, with 7 bases that match TRBD1. Per germline, CDR1 MGHRA and CDR2 YSYEKL. CDR3 size: 13 residues. V shed 8 bases, J shed 4 bases, and the junction held 6 bases outside the gene matches. The CDR3 loop is CASQGEVADTQYF. The CDR3 nucleotides read TGCGCCAGCCAGGGGGAAGTGGCAGATACGCAGTATTTT.

The chain recombines TRBV7-9 with TRBJ2-5; possible D gene TRBD2, 5 bases. The CDR3 length is 15 residues. V was shortened by 5 bases and J by 5 bases, with 18 bases between the two germline ends. Germline CDR1 reads SEHNR; CDR2 reads FQNEAQ (reference sequence). The CDR3 reads CASSHPGSLGETQYF. In nucleotides, the CDR3 is TGTGCCAGCAGCCACCCGGGAAGCCTAGGGGAGACCCAGTACTTC.

The V call is TRBV10-3, the J call TRBJ2-3; 9 nucleotides line up with TRBD2. The ends lost 7 bases at V and 4 bases at J; junction bases unmatched: 15. This CDR3 region has 17 residues. Germline V CDR1 and CDR2: ENHRY, SYGVKD. Written as DNA, the CDR3 is TGTGCCATCAAGAGTAGCGGGGGCCGAGGGTTTTCAGATACGCAGTATTTT. Protein product: CAIKSSGGRGFSDTQYF.

V is TRBV28 and J is TRBJ1-2; maybe TRBD1 (6 bases). This CDR3 has 14 residues. Trimming stripped 5 bases from V and 3 bases from J, with 13 bases between. Germline V gene sequence: CDR1 MDHEN, CDR2 SYDVKM. CDR3 loop: CASSALQGYYGYTF. For the CDR3, the DNA is TGTGCCAGCAGTGCCCTACAGGGATACTATGGCTACACCTTC.

The J gene is TRBJ2-6, the V gene TRBV9; TRBD1 matches at 7 bases. The CDR3 length is 18 residues. The V and J ends lost 0 bases and 0 bases, in that order; junction bases with no gene match: 6. Germline CDR1 is SGDLS and CDR2 is YYNGEE. The CDR3 region is CASSVDYRGHSGANVLTF. The CDR3 DNA reads as TGTGCCAGCAGCGTAGATTACAGGGGACACTCTGGGGCCAACGTCCTGACTTTC.

This rearrangement joins TRBV7-2 to TRBJ2-3, with a possible D match to TRBD2 (7 bases). The ends were cut back, 0 bases at V and 7 bases at J, with 11 bases in the middle. The germline V gene has CDR1 SGHTA and CDR2 FQGNSA. This CDR3 has 14 amino acids. The CDR3 coding sequence is TGTGCCAGCAGCTTAGCGGGGGGGCCGTATACGCAGTATTTT. Translating it yields CASSLAGGPYTQYF.

V and J are TRBV5-4 and TRBJ2-2, with TRBD1 as a possible D gene (5 bases). The V end lost 6 bases, the J end lost 4 bases, and 10 bases lay between the germline ends. The CDR3 length is 13 residues. Germline loops: CDR1 SGHNT, CDR2 YYREEE (reference sequence). The CDR3 DNA sequence: TGTGCCAGCACCTCCAGGGCCACCGGGGAGCTGTTTTTT. It codes for CASTSRATGELFF.